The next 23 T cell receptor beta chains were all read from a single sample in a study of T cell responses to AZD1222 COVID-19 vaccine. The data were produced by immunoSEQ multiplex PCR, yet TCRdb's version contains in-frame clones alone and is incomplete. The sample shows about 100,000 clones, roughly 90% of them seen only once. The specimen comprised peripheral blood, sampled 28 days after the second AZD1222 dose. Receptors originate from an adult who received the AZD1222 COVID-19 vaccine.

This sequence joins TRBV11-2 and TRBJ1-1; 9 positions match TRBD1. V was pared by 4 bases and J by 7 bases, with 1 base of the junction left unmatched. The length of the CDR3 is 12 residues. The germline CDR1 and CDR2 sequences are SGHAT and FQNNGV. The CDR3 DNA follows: TGTGCCAGCAGCTGGGACAGGGTTGAAGCTTTCTTT. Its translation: CASSWDRVEAFF.

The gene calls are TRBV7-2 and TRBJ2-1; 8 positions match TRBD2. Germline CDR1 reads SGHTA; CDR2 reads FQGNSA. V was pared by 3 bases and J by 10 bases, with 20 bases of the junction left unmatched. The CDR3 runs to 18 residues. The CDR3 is CASSFRGLAGGLLREQFF. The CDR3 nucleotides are TGTGCCAGCAGCTTTCGGGGTTTGGCGGGAGGATTGCTCCGAGAGCAGTTCTTC. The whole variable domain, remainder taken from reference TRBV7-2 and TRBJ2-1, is GAGVSQSPSNKVTEKGKDVELRCDPISGHTALYWYRQSLGQGLEFLIYFQGNSAPDKSGLPSDRFSAERTGGSVSTLTIQRTQQEDSAVYLCASSFRGLAGGLLREQFFGPGTRLTVL.

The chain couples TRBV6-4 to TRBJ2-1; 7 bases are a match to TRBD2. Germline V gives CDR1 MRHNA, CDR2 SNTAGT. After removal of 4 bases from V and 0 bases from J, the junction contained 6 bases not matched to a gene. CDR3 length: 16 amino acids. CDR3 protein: CASSAASGSSYNEQFF. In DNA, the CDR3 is TGTGCCAGCAGTGCCGCTAGCGGAAGCTCCTACAATGAGCAGTTCTTC.

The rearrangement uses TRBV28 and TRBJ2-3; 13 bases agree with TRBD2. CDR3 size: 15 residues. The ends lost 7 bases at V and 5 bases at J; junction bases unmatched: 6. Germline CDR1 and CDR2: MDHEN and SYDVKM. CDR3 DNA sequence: TGTGCCAGCACTGGACTAGCGGGAGCGGGAGATACGCAGTATTTT. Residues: CASTGLAGAGDTQYF. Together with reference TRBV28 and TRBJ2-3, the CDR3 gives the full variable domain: DVKVTQSSRYLVKRTGEKVFLECVQDMDHENMFWYRQDPGLGLRLIYFSYDVKMKEKGDIPEGYSVSREKKERFSLILESASTNQTSMYLCASTGLAGAGDTQYFGPGTRLTVL.

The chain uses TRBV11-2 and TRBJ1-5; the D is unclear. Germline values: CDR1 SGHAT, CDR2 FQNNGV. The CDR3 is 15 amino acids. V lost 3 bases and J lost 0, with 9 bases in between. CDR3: CASSLDGYSNQPQHF. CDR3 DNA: TGTGCCAGCAGCTTGGACGGATATAGCAATCAGCCCCAGCATTTT.

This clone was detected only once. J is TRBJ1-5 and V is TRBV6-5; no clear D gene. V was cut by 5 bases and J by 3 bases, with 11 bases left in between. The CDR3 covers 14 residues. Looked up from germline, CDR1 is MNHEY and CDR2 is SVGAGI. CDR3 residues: CASSPGSLNQPQHF. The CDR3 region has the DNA TGTGCCAGCAGTCCCGGCAGTCTCAATCAGCCCCAGCATTTT.

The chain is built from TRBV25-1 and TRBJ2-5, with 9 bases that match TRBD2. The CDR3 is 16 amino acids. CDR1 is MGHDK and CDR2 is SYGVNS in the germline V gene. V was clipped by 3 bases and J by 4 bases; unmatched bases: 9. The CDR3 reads CASSERTSAVGETQYF. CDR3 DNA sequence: TGTGCCAGCAGTGAGCGGACTAGCGCGGTAGGAGAGACCCAGTACTTC.

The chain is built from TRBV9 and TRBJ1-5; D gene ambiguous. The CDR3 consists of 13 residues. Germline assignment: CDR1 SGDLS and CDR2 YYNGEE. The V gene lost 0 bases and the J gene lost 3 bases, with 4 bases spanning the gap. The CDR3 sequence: CASSVGVNQPQHF. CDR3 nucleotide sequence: TGTGCCAGCAGCGTAGGTGTCAATCAGCCCCAGCATTTT.

Written as DNA, the CDR3 is TGTGCCAGCAGCTTGGTACAGAACACCGGGGAGCTGTTTTTT. Amino acid sequence: CASSLVQNTGELFF. The chain combines TRBV7-6 with TRBJ2-2; no clear D gene. The CDR3 has 14 residues. Germline CDR1 reads SGHVS; CDR2 reads FNYEAQ. Trimming cost V 3 bases and J 1 base, with 6 bases left between them.

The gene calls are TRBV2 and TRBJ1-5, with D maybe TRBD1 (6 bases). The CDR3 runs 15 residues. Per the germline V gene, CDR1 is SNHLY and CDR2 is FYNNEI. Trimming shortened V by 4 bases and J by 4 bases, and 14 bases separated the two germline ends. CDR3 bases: TGTGCCAGCAGTGTTCTACAGGGCCCAAATCAGCCCCAGCATTTT. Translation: CASSVLQGPNQPQHF.

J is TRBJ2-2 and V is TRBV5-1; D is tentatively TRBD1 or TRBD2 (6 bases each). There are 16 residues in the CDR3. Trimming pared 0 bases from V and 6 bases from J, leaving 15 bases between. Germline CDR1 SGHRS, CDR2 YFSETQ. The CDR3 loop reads CASSLVGGPGPGELFF. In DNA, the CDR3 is TGCGCCAGCAGCTTGGTGGGGGGCCCTGGCCCCGGGGAGCTGTTTTTT.

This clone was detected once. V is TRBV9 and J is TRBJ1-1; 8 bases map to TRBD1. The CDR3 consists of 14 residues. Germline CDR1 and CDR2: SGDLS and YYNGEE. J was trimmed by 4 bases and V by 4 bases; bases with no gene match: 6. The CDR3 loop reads CASSPGGASTEAFF. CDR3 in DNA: TGTGCCAGCAGCCCAGGGGGCGCGAGCACTGAAGCTTTCTTT.

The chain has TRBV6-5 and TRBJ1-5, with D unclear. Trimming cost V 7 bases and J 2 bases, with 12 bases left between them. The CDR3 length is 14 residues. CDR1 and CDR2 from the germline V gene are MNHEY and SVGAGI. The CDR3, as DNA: TGTGCCAGCAAGAGGGCTGGGGGCAATCAGCCCCAGCATTTT. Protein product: CASKRAGGNQPQHF.

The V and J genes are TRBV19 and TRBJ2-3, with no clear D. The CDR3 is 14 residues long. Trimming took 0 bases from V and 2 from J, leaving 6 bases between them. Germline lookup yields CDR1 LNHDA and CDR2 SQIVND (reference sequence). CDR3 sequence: CASSIDRATDTQYF. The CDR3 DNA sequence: TGTGCCAGTAGTATAGACAGAGCCACAGATACGCAGTATTTT.

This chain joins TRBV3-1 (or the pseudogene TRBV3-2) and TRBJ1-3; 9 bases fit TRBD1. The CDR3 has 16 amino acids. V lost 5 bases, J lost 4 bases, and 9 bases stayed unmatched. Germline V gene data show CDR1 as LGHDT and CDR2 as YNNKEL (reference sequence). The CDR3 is CASSSRDRVSGNTIYF. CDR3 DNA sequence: TGTGCCAGCAGCAGCCGGGACAGGGTATCAGGAAACACCATATATTTT.

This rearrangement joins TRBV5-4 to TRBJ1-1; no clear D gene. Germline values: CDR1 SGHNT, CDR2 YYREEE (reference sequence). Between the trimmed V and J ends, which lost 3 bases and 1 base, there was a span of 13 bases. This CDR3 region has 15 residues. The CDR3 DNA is TGTGCCAGCAGCTCCCCGGGGAGGGCGAACACTGAAGCTTTCTTT. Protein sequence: CASSSPGRANTEAFF.

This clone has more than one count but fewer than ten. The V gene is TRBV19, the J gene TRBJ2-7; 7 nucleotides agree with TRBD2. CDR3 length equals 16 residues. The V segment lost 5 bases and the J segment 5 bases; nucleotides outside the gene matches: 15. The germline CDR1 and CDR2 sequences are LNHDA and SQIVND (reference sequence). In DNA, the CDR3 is TGTGCCAGTAGTGTCGGGGCTAGCGGCCACTGGGACGAGCAGTACTTC. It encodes CASSVGASGHWDEQYF.

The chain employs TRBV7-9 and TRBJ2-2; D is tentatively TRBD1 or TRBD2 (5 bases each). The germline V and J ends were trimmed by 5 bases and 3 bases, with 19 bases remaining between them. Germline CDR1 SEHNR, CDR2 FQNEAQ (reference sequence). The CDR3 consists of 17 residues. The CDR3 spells CASSQLGKGRYTGELFF. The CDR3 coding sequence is TGTGCCAGCAGCCAACTGGGGAAGGGGAGATACACCGGGGAGCTGTTTTTT.

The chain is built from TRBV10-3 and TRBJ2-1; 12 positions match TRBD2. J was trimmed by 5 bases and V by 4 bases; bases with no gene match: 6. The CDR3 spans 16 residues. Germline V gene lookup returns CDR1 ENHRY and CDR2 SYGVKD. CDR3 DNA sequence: TGTGCCATCAGTGGACTAGCGGGAGTAGGTAACAATGAGCAGTTCTTC. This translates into CAISGLAGVGNNEQFF.

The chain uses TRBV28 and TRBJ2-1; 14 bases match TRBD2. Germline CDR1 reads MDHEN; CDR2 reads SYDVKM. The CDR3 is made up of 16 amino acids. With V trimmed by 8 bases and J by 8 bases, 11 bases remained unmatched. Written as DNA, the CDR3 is TGTGCCAGCGATAAGGGACTAGCGGGAGCTGTCCATGAGCAGTTCTTC. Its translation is CASDKGLAGAVHEQFF.

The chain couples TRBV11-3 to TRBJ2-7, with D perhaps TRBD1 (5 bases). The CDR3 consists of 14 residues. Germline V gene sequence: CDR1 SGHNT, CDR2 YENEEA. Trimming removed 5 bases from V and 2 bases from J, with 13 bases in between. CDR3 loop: CASSPPDNPYEQYF. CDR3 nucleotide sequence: TGTGCCAGCAGCCCCCCGGACAACCCCTACGAGCAGTACTTC.

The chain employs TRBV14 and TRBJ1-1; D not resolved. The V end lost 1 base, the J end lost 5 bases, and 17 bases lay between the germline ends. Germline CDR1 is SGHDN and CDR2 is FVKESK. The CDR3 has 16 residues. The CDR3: CASSQGARALGTEAFF. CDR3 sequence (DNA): TGTGCCAGCAGCCAAGGCGCAAGGGCCCTAGGGACTGAAGCTTTCTTT. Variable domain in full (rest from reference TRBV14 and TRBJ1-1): EAGVTQFPSHSVIEKGQTVTLRCDPISGHDNLYWYRRVMGKEIKFLLHFVKESKQDESGMPNNRFLAERTGGTYSTLKVQPAELEDSGVYFCASSQGARALGTEAFFGQGTRLTVV.

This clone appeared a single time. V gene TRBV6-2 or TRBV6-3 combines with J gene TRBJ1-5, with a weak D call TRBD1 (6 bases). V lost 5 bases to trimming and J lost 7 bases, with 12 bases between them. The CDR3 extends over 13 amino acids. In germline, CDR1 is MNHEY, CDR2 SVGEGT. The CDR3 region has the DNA TGTGCCAGCAGTAGGGGGATGGGCCAGCCCCAGCATTTT. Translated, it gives CASSRGMGQPQHF.